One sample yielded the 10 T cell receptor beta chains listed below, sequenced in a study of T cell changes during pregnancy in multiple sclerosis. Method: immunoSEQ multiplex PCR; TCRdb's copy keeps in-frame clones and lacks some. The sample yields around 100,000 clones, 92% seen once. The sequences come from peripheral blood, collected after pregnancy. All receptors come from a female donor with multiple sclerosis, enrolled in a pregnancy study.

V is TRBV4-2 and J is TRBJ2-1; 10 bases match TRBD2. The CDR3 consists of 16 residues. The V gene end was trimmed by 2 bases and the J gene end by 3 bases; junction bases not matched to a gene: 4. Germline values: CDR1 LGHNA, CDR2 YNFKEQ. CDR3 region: CASSQRTSGDYNEQFF. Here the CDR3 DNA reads TGTGCCAGCAGCCAACGGACTAGCGGAGACTACAATGAGCAGTTCTTC.

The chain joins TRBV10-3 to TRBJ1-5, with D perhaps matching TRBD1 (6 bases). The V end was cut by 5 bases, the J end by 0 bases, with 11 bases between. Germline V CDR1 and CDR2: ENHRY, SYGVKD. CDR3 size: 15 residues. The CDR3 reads CAISLDRFSNQPQHF. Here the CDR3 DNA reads TGTGCCATCAGTTTGGACAGATTTAGCAATCAGCCCCAGCATTTT.

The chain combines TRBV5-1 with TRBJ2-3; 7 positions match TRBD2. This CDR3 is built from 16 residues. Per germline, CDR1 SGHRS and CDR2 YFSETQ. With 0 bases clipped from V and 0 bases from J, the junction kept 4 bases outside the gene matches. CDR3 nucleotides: TGCGCCAGCAGCTTGGCGCTAGCGGCCAGCACAGATACGCAGTATTTT. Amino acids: CASSLALAASTDTQYF. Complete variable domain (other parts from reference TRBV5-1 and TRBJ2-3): KAGVTQTPRYLIKTRGQQVTLSCSPISGHRSVSWYQQTPGQGLQFLFEYFSETQRNKGNFPGRFSGRQFSNSRSEMNVSTLELGDSALYLCASSLALAASTDTQYFGPGTRLTVL.

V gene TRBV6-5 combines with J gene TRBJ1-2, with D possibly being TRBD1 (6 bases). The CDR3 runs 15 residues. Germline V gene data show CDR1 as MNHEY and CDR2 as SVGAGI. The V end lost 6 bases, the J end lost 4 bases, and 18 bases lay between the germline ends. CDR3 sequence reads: CASSPWAGALYGYTF. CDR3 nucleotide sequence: TGTGCCAGCAGCCCCTGGGCGGGGGCTCTCTATGGCTACACCTTC.

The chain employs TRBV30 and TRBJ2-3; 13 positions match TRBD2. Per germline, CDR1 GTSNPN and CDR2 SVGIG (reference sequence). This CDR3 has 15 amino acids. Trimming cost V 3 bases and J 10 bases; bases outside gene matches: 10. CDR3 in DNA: TGTGCCTGGAGAGGGGGACTAGCGGGGCTCAAGGCGCAGTATTTT. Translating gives CAWRGGLAGLKAQYF.

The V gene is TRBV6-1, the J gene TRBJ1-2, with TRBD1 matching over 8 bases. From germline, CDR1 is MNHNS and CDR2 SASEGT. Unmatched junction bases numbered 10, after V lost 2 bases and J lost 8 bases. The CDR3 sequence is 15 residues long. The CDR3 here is CASSETLTGERGYTF. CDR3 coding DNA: TGTGCCAGCAGTGAAACCCTGACAGGGGAGAGAGGCTACACCTTC.

The CDR3 spells CASSQKRGNTEAFF. The CDR3 DNA reads TGTGCCAGCAGTCAAAAAAGGGGGAACACTGAAGCTTTCTTT. This chain joins TRBV6-1 and TRBJ1-1, with D perhaps matching TRBD1 (5 bases). The ends were cut back, 5 bases at V and 1 base at J, with 11 bases in the middle. Germline V lookup: CDR1 MNHNS, CDR2 SASEGT. The CDR3 extends over 14 amino acids.

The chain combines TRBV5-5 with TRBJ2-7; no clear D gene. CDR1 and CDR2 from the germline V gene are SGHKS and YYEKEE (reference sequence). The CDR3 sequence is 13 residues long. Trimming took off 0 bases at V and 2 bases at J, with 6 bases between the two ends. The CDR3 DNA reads TGTGCCAGCAGCTTGGCCAGAACCTACGAGCAGTACTTC. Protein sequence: CASSLARTYEQYF.

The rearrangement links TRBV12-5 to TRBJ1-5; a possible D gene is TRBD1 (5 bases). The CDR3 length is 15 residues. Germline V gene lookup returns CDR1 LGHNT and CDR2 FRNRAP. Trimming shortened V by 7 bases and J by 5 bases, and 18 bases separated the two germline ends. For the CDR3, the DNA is TGTGCTAGTGCCCCTCGGACGGAAGGGGATCAGCCCCAGCATTTT. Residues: CASAPRTEGDQPQHF.

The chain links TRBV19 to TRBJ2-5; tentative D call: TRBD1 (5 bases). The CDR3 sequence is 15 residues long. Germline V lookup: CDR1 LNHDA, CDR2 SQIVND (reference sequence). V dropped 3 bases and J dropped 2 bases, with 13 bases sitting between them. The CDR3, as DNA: TGTGCCAGTAGTATCGACAGCCACAATCAAGAGACCCAGTACTTC. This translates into CASSIDSHNQETQYF.